These 21 T cell receptor beta chains came from one sample sequenced in a study of OX40 agonist ivuxolimab in advanced cancers. Clones were sequenced by immunoSEQ multiplex PCR, and TCRdb holds only the in-frame ones, with some missing. Of around 60,000 clones detected, under 95% appear once; the ten largest clones hold more than 9.5%. The sample in question was CD4+ or CD8+ T cells sorted from blood, obtained in a trial of the OX40 agonist ivuxolimab. The source of these receptors is an adult with an advanced solid tumor such as melanoma, head and neck, liver or kidney cancer.

This chain links TRBV7-2 with TRBJ2-1, with D unresolved. This CDR3 region has 12 residues. Looked up from germline, CDR1 is SGHTA and CDR2 is FQGNSA. V gave up 0 bases and J gave up 12 bases, with 9 bases separating them. In DNA form, the CDR3 reads TGTGCCAGCAGCTTAGCCGTAGATTTGCAGTTCTTC. This gives the protein CASSLAVDLQFF. Using reference TRBV7-2 and TRBJ2-1 for the parts outside the CDR3, the full variable domain is GAGVSQSPSNKVTEKGKDVELRCDPISGHTALYWYRQSLGQGLEFLIYFQGNSAPDKSGLPSDRFSAERTGGSVSTLTIQRTQQEDSAVYLCASSLAVDLQFFGPGTRLTVL.

The chain uses TRBV7-9 and TRBJ2-5, with 10 bases lining up with TRBD1. Germline V gene data show CDR1 as SEHNR and CDR2 as FQNEAQ (reference sequence). This CDR3 has 15 residues. V lost 4 bases and J lost 5; bases outside the gene matches: 7. The DNA for the CDR3 is TGTGCCAGCAGCTGGCGACAGGGGGCGGCGGAGACCCAGTACTTC. Protein sequence: CASSWRQGAAETQYF.

The J gene is TRBJ2-7, the V gene TRBV2, with 11 positions matching TRBD2. The CDR3 is 16 residues long. The junction had 5 bases not matched to a gene; V was cut back by 1 base and J by 3 bases. The germline V gene encodes CDR1 SNHLY and CDR2 FYNNEI. The CDR3 nucleotides are TGTGCCAGCAGTGAAGGGTTAGGACTAGCGGGCTACGAGCAGTACTTC. It yields the protein CASSEGLGLAGYEQYF.

Points on this clone: Other DNA sequences in the same sample also yield this CDR3. This chain uses TRBV6-6 with TRBJ2-7; TRBD1 matches at 9 bases. Germline-derived CDR1 and CDR2 are MNHNY and SVGAGI (reference sequence). The trim removed 2 bases at V and 4 bases at J, leaving 3 bases unmatched. The CDR3 runs 14 residues. The CDR3 spells CASSYGQGTYEQYF. CDR3 DNA: TGTGCCAGCAGTTACGGACAGGGGACTTACGAGCAGTACTTC.

The chain couples TRBV5-1 to TRBJ2-7, with D unresolved. The V end lost 0 bases, the J end lost 7 bases, and 20 bases lay between the germline ends. The CDR3 contains 16 residues. The germline V gene encodes CDR1 SGHRS and CDR2 YFSETQ. The CDR3 nucleotides read TGCGCCAGCAGCTTGGCCTTTGTCTCCGACATTCGGGAGCAGTACTTC. This gives the protein CASSLAFVSDIREQYF. The variable domain in full, with the rest retrieved from reference TRBV5-1 and TRBJ2-7, is KAGVTQTPRYLIKTRGQQVTLSCSPISGHRSVSWYQQTPGQGLQFLFEYFSETQRNKGNFPGRFSGRQFSNSRSEMNVSTLELGDSALYLCASSLAFVSDIREQYFGPGTRLTVT.

V is TRBV6-6 and J is TRBJ2-3, with D maybe TRBD1 (6 bases). The V and J ends lost 6 bases and 4 bases respectively, with 17 bases between them. The CDR3 totals 15 residues. Germline lookup yields CDR1 MNHNY and CDR2 SVGAGI (reference sequence). CDR3 protein: CASRKTGYLADTQYF. As DNA, the CDR3 is TGTGCCAGCAGGAAAACAGGGTACCTCGCAGATACGCAGTATTTT.

CDR3 in amino acids: CASSTDPTDTQYF. The CDR3 DNA follows: TGTGCCAGCAGCACAGACCCCACAGATACGCAGTATTTT. The rearrangement joins TRBV7-9 to TRBJ2-3; D is unresolved. The germline V gene encodes CDR1 SEHNR and CDR2 FQNEAQ (reference sequence). The CDR3 totals 13 residues. The ends were cut back, 5 bases at V and 2 bases at J, with 8 bases in the middle. Looking up the rest from reference TRBV7-9 and TRBJ2-3 gives the full variable domain: DTGVSQNPRHKITKRGQNVTFRCDPISEHNRLYWYRQTLGQGPEFLTYFQNEAQLEKSRLLSDRFSAERPKGSFSTLEIQRTEQGDSAMYLCASSTDPTDTQYFGPGTRLTVL.

The rearrangement joins TRBV6-1 to TRBJ2-2, with a possible D match to TRBD1 (6 bases). The CDR3 runs to 15 residues. Germline loops: CDR1 MNHNS, CDR2 SASEGT. The V and J ends lost 6 bases and 5 bases respectively, with 16 bases between them. CDR3 nucleotides: TGTGCCAGCAGAAACAGGGCTGGGGAGACCGGGGAGCTGTTTTTT. Translation: CASRNRAGETGELFF.

V and J are TRBV6-5 and TRBJ2-1, with D perhaps given as TRBD1 or TRBD2 (5 bases each). The V and J ends lost 6 bases and 1 base respectively, with 13 bases between them. The CDR3 runs to 15 residues. CDR1 and CDR2 from the germline V gene are MNHEY and SVGAGI. The CDR3 coding sequence is TGTGCCAGCAGATCCGACGGGGCTTCCTACAATGAGCAGTTCTTC. This encodes CASRSDGASYNEQFF.

V usage is TRBV2 and J usage is TRBJ1-2; 11 bases line up with TRBD1. Germline CDR1 SNHLY, CDR2 FYNNEI. V shed 2 bases, J shed 7 bases, and the junction held 3 bases outside the gene matches. This CDR3 contains 14 residues. CDR3 nucleotides: TGTGCCAGCAGTGAATTGGACAGGGGGCCTGGCTACACCTTC. This codes for CASSELDRGPGYTF.

This clone has more than one count but fewer than ten. The chain combines TRBV15 with TRBJ2-1; TRBD2 agrees at 8 bases. The germline V gene encodes CDR1 LNHNV and CDR2 YYDKDF (reference sequence). The ends lost 0 bases at V and 4 bases at J; junction bases unmatched: 5. The CDR3 has 16 residues. The CDR3 DNA reads as TGTGCCACCAGCAGAGAGTGGACTAGCCCGTACAATGAGCAGTTCTTC. It translates to CATSREWTSPYNEQFF.

V usage is TRBV6-4 and J usage is TRBJ2-3; no clear D. Trimming cost V 2 bases and J 5 bases, with 14 bases left between them. The CDR3 is made up of 15 amino acids. CDR1 and CDR2 (germline): MRHNA, SNTAGT. Written as DNA, the CDR3 is TGTGCCAGCAGTGACCGATTTGATGTGGGAGATACGCAGTATTTT. This translates into CASSDRFDVGDTQYF.

This clone appeared a single time. This sequence joins TRBV4-1 and TRBJ2-6; 8 nucleotides align to TRBD1. The ends lost 2 bases at V and 2 bases at J; junction bases unmatched: 5. The CDR3 has 17 amino acids. Germline values: CDR1 MGHRA, CDR2 YSYEKL. CDR3 bases: TGCGCCAGCAGCCAATCCAGGGGGCGGACTGGGGCCAACGTCCTGACTTTC. Encoded protein: CASSQSRGRTGANVLTF.

V gene TRBV4-2 combines with J gene TRBJ1-4; 7 bases map to TRBD1. CDR1 is LGHNA and CDR2 is YNFKEQ in the germline V gene. The junction had 21 bases not matched to a gene; V was cut back by 0 bases and J by 8 bases. The CDR3 sequence is 20 residues long. The CDR3 region has the DNA TGTGCCAGCAGCCAAGATGCGGGGCATGGTGGGGGACAGAGTTGGGAAAAACTGTTTTTT. It specifies CASSQDAGHGGGQSWEKLFF.

The chain links TRBV7-9 to TRBJ1-1; 7 bases agree with TRBD1. This CDR3 has 14 residues. The ends lost 4 bases at V and 1 base at J; junction bases unmatched: 3. Germline values: CDR1 SEHNR, CDR2 FQNEAQ (reference sequence). Here the CDR3 reads CASSWDSQNTEAFF. The CDR3 DNA reads TGTGCCAGCAGCTGGGACAGCCAGAACACTGAAGCTTTCTTT.

The chain links TRBV6-9 to TRBJ2-7; D perhaps matches TRBD2 (5 bases). Germline assignment: CDR1 MNHGY and CDR2 SVAAGI. Between the trimmed V and J ends, which lost 6 bases and 3 bases, there was a span of 15 bases. CDR3 length: 14 residues. Here the CDR3 DNA reads TGTGCCAGCAGAAACCTCCGTGAGGGCTACGAGCAGTACTTC. Protein product: CASRNLREGYEQYF.

This chain joins TRBV5-1 and TRBJ2-3; 13 nucleotides line up with TRBD2. The germline CDR1 and CDR2 sequences are SGHRS and YFSETQ. This CDR3 region has 18 residues. V trimming: 2 bases; J trimming: 4 bases; junction bases outside the gene matches: 10. As DNA, the CDR3 is TGCGCCAGCAGCTTTCACGGACTAGCGGGAGTGGGTCCAGATACGCAGTATTTT. Translating gives CASSFHGLAGVGPDTQYF.

On this clone itself: Other DNA sequences in this specimen translate into the identical CDR3. The chain has TRBV27 and TRBJ2-7; 14 nucleotides align to TRBD2. V was pared by 5 bases and J by 5 bases, with 5 bases of the junction left unmatched. Germline V gene data show CDR1 as MNHEY and CDR2 as SMNVEV (reference sequence). The CDR3 runs to 15 residues. The CDR3 spells CASSPGTSGSNEQYF. DNA of the CDR3: TGTGCCAGCAGTCCCGGGACTAGCGGGAGCAACGAGCAGTACTTC.

The chain couples TRBV27 to TRBJ2-7; either TRBD1 or TRBD2 may fit D (5 bases each). Trimming removed 9 bases from V and 0 bases from J, with 12 bases in between. The germline CDR1 and CDR2 sequences are MNHEY and SMNVEV (reference sequence). This CDR3 contains 13 residues. CDR3 sequence (DNA): TGTGCCAGTTGGGGGTTTAGCTCCTACGAGCAGTACTTC. This sequence encodes CASWGFSSYEQYF.

This clone occurred once. The CDR3 protein is CASNGGRGPYEQYF. CDR3 nucleotide sequence: TGTGCCAGCAACGGAGGTCGGGGGCCCTACGAGCAGTACTTC. The chain couples TRBV28 to TRBJ2-5; D possibly uses TRBD1 or TRBD2 (6 bases each). The better agreement between TRBJ2-7 and the DNA end casts doubt on the J call. CDR1 is MDHEN and CDR2 is SYDVKM in the germline V gene. This CDR3 has 14 residues.

The chain recombines TRBV10-1 with TRBJ2-1, with D uncertain. This CDR3 contains 13 residues. V gave up 0 bases and J gave up 8 bases, with 8 bases separating them. Germline V gene sequence: CDR1 WNHNN, CDR2 SYGVQD (reference sequence). DNA of the CDR3: TGCGCCAGCAGTGAGTCGAAGTTCCATGAGCAGTTCTTC. Translating it yields CASSESKFHEQFF.